A selection of T cell receptor beta chains follows, all from one sample in a study of regulatory T cells in long-lasting Graves disease. TCRdb redid the calling of the multiplex PCR reads with MiXCR, one entry per CDR3 protein. Of roughly 470,000 distinct CDR3 sequences listed, less than 25% were seen once; the top ten hold under 9%. The sample in question was peripheral blood mononuclear cells (PBMCs), obtained when the disease was refractory, from a patient treated with antithyroid drugs. These receptor sequences come from a female donor with Graves disease. CDR3s include the opening cysteine and the closing phenylalanine or tryptophan. D genes are given only for firm matches. Rows may omit the clone size; those that give it use once, few, many or a size class.

>TRBJ2-5|few|15|TRBV6-1|NA
CASSETWAGTRTQYF
TGTGCCAGCAGTGAAACGTGGGCAGGGACGAGGACCCAGTACTTC
>TRBJ2-7|many|13|TRBV7-9|NA
CASSGENSYEQYF
TGTGCCAGCAGCGGCGAAAACTCCTACGAGCAGTACTTC
>TRBJ1-2|many|14|TRBV5-6|NA
CASSYARAPGGYTF
TGTGCCAGCAGCTATGCTAGGGCCCCGGGGGGCTACACCTTC
>TRBJ2-7|few|15|TRBV4-3|NA
CASSQDRGRSYEQYF
TGCGCCAGCAGCCAAGATCGGGGTAGATCCTACGAGCAGTACTTC
>TRBJ2-1|few|13|TRBV11-1|NA
CASSLELAPEQFF
TGTGCCAGCAGCTTAGAGCTGGCGCCCGAGCAGTTCTTC
>TRBJ1-5|NA|15|TRBV7-2|NA
CASSFSGEGYQPQHF
TGTGCCAGTAGCTTTTCGGGGGAGGGTTATCAGCCCCAGCATTTT
>TRBJ2-2|few|17|TRBV30|TRBD2
CAWIRLAGGPGTGELFF
TGTGCCTGGATAAGACTAGCGGGAGGGCCAGGCACCGGGGAGCTGTTTTTT
>TRBJ2-5|many|12|TRBV24-1|NA
CATSDFSETQYF
TGTGCCACCAGTGATTTCTCAGAGACCCAGTACTTC
>TRBJ2-7|many|12|TRBV28|NA
CASRSEGYEQYF
TGTGCCAGCAGATCAGAGGGTTACGAGCAGTACTTC
>TRBJ2-7|NA|15|TRBV20-1|TRBD2
CSAQTGLAGANEQYF
TGCAGTGCGCAAACGGGACTAGCGGGAGCGAACGAGCAGTACTTC
>TRBJ2-7|many|14|TRBV28|NA
CASSLGGNTYEQYF
TGTGCCAGCAGTTTAGGCGGAAATACCTACGAGCAGTACTTC
>TRBJ1-1|many|11|TRBV29-1|NA
CSVLWYTEAFF
TGCAGCGTGCTTTGGTACACTGAAGCTTTCTTT
>TRBJ2-4|many|17|TRBV10-3|NA
CAIGSDRTRMSKNIQYF
TGTGCCATCGGATCGGATCGTACTCGGATGTCCAAAAACATTCAGTACTTC
>TRBJ1-2|many|13|TRBV19|NA
CASSRQANYGYTF
TGTGCCAGTAGTAGACAGGCTAACTATGGCTACACCTTC
>TRBJ2-1|many|16|TRBV6-5|TRBD2
CASSYLLAGPLDEQFF
TGTGCCAGCAGTTACTTACTAGCGGGACCGCTCGATGAGCAGTTCTTC
>TRBJ2-7|many|14|TRBV28|TRBD1
CASSSTGGSGEQYF
TGTGCCAGCAGTTCCACAGGGGGCTCGGGGGAGCAGTACTTC
>TRBJ2-7|few|15|TRBV20-1|TRBD1
CSARLFRDRDGEQYF
TGCAGTGCTAGATTGTTTCGGGACAGGGATGGCGAGCAGTACTTC
>TRBJ1-1|many|14|TRBV30|NA
CAWSHLTGSTEAFF
TGTGCCTGGAGCCACCTAACAGGGAGCACTGAAGCTTTCTTT
>TRBJ1-3|few|14|TRBV30|NA
CAWRGLNSGNTIYF
TGTGCCTGGAGGGGACTAAACTCTGGAAACACCATATATTTT
>TRBJ2-2|many|10|TRBV6-1|NA
CASRAGELFF
TGTGCCAGCAGAGCCGGGGAGCTGTTTTTT